The rows below give T cell receptor beta chains drawn from one sample of a study of T cell changes during pregnancy in multiple sclerosis. Profiled with immunoSEQ multiplex PCR; TCRdb holds only in-frame clones, not every one. The profile shows 40,000 to 60,000 clones, 94% of them singletons. The sequencing used CD8+ T cells from peripheral blood mononuclear cells, collected before pregnancy. The receptors here all came from a female donor with multiple sclerosis, enrolled in a pregnancy study. CDR3s include the opening cysteine and the closing phenylalanine or tryptophan. The D gene is left open where the match is weak. Size tells how often a clone was seen (once, few, many) or the class of an expanded clone, and some rows leave it out.

.	TRBJ2-2	.	TRBV6-1	CASRPEDRYTGELFF	TGTGCCAGCAGACCCGAGGACAGATACACCGGGGAGCTGTTTTTT
TRBD2	TRBJ2-7	.	TRBV5-5	CASSFWGGVLAHSYEQYF	TGTGCCAGCAGCTTTTGGGGAGGGGTGCTAGCGCACTCCTACGAGCAGTACTTC
.	TRBJ1-1	few	TRBV11-1	CASSFGRNTEAFF	TGTGCCAGCAGCTTCGGGAGGAACACTGAAGCTTTCTTT
TRBD1	TRBJ2-7	.	TRBV29-1	CSVSDRGVSYEQYF	TGCAGCGTTTCAGACAGGGGCGTCTCCTACGAGCAGTACTTC
TRBD1	TRBJ2-7	.	TRBV7-9	CASSYDRGAASHEQYF	TGTGCCAGCAGCTACGACAGGGGCGCTGCCTCCCACGAGCAGTACTTC
TRBD2	TRBJ2-5	.	TRBV27	CASSPTLAGGETQYF	TGTGCCAGCAGTCCGACCCTAGCGGGAGGGGAGACCCAGTACTTC
TRBD2	TRBJ2-1	.	TRBV5-1	CASSPTSGSFNEQFF	TGCGCCAGCAGCCCGACTAGCGGGAGTTTCAATGAGCAGTTCTTC
TRBD2	TRBJ2-1	.	TRBV5-1	CASSRTSGSYNEQFF	TGCGCCAGCAGCCGAACTAGCGGGTCCTACAATGAGCAGTTCTTC
.	TRBJ2-3	.	TRBV9	CASSGGPDTQYF	TGTGCCAGCAGCGGTGGCCCCGATACGCAGTATTTT
TRBD1	TRBJ1-1	.	TRBV7-9	CASSHPRDRGADTEAFF	TGTGCCAGCAGCCATCCTCGGGACAGGGGTGCGGACACTGAAGCTTTCTTT
.	TRBJ1-2	.	TRBV30	CAWETGFGDGYTF	TGTGCCTGGGAAACAGGTTTTGGGGATGGCTACACCTTC
.	TRBJ1-1	.	TRBV4-2	CASSLSAGGGGTEAFF	TGTGCCAGCAGCCTCTCGGCGGGGGGCGGAGGCACTGAAGCTTTCTTT
TRBD2	TRBJ2-7	.	TRBV19	CARTWWTSETYEQYF	TGTGCCAGGACCTGGTGGACTAGCGAAACCTACGAGCAGTACTTC
TRBD1	TRBJ1-2	.	TRBV11-2	CASRPRSPRGPNYGYTF	TGTGCCAGCAGACCTAGGTCACCCAGGGGGCCTAACTATGGCTACACCTTC
.	TRBJ1-2	.	TRBV29-1	CSVEDRERDYGYTF	TGCAGCGTTGAAGATCGGGAACGGGACTATGGCTACACCTTC
TRBD2	TRBJ2-1	.	TRBV27	CASRTGTSGYSGNEQFF	TGTGCCAGCAGGACCGGGACTAGCGGTTACTCAGGGAATGAGCAGTTCTTC
.	TRBJ2-1	.	TRBV6-5	CASSFLSSRYEQFF	TGTGCCAGCAGTTTTCTTAGTTCTCGATATGAGCAGTTCTTC
TRBD2	TRBJ2-7	few	TRBV15	CATSERLAGTYEQYF	TGTGCCACCAGCGAGAGACTAGCGGGAACCTACGAGCAGTACTTC
.	TRBJ2-2	.	TRBV6-5	CASSSGLRTGELFF	TGTGCCAGCAGTTCGGGACTGCGCACCGGGGAGCTGTTTTTT
.	TRBJ1-2	.	TRBV7-6	CASSLEAGLNYGYTF	TGTGCCAGCAGCTTAGAGGCGGGGCTAAACTATGGCTACACCTTC
.	TRBJ2-7	once	TRBV7-6	CASSSNPGLDYEQYF	TGTGCCAGCAGTTCAAACCCGGGACTCGACTACGAGCAGTACTTC
.	TRBJ2-1	.	TRBV7-9	CASSSPGSYNEQFF	TGTGCCAGCAGCTCCCCAGGGTCCTACAATGAGCAGTTCTTC
TRBD2	TRBJ2-7	.	TRBV27	CASSLALAGGRYEQYF	TGTGCCAGCAGTTTAGCCCTAGCGGGAGGGCGATACGAGCAGTACTTC
.	TRBJ2-2	once	TRBV7-9	CASSLTWEATGELFF	TGTGCCAGCAGCCTCACGTGGGAGGCCACCGGGGAGCTGTTTTTT
TRBD1	TRBJ1-2	few	TRBV6-4	CASSDSPGGHGYTF	TGTGCCAGCAGTGACTCTCCAGGGGGCCATGGCTACACCTTC
TRBD1	TRBJ2-1	.	TRBV7-6	CASSFFCCQGAIEQFF	TGTGCCAGCAGCTTTTTTTGTTGTCAGGGGGCTATTGAGCAGTTCTTC
TRBD2	TRBJ2-7	.	TRBV7-9	CASSASGTAYEQYF	TGTGCCAGCAGCGCTAGCGGAACGGCCTACGAGCAGTACTTC
TRBD2	TRBJ2-1	.	TRBV28	CASSHALLAGVSEQFF	TGTGCCAGCAGCCACGCTCTACTAGCGGGAGTCTCTGAGCAGTTCTTC
TRBD2	TRBJ2-5	.	TRBV2	CASSDGVAGARETQYF	TGTGCCAGCAGTGACGGGGTAGCGGGAGCTAGAGAGACCCAGTACTTC
TRBD2	TRBJ2-3	.	TRBV5-4	CASSWTRTDTQYF	TGTGCCAGCAGCTGGACTAGAACAGATACGCAGTATTTT
.	TRBJ2-3	.	TRBV27	CASSFRGTDTQYF	TGTGCCAGCAGTTTTCGGGGCACAGATACGCAGTATTTT
.	TRBJ2-1	.	TRBV27	CASSLRVPNAYNEQFF	TGTGCCAGCAGTTTACGGGTACCGAACGCGTACAATGAGCAGTTCTTC
.	TRBJ2-7	.	TRBV4-2	CASSRDKAEPGSYEQYF	TGTGCCAGCAGCCGGGATAAAGCGGAGCCTGGCTCCTACGAGCAGTACTTC
TRBD1	TRBJ2-4	.	TRBV19	CASSDGTGFRAKNIQYF	TGTGCCAGTAGTGACGGGACAGGATTTAGAGCCAAAAACATTCAGTACTTC
.	TRBJ2-7	.	TRBV4-1	CASSQGSQLYEQYF	TGCGCCAGCAGCCAAGGGAGTCAGTTATACGAGCAGTACTTC
TRBD2	TRBJ2-1	.	TRBV5-5	CASSPGTSWVGNEQFF	TGTGCCAGCAGCCCCGGGACTAGCTGGGTGGGGAATGAGCAGTTCTTC
TRBD2	TRBJ2-1	.	TRBV10-1	CASSDQRGRTSGSSGEQFF	TGCGCCAGCAGTGATCAACGAGGGAGGACTAGCGGGAGTTCTGGTGAGCAGTTCTTC
.	TRBJ2-2	.	TRBV18	CASSPPLGVPGELFF	TGTGCCAGCTCACCACCGTTGGGAGTCCCCGGGGAGCTGTTTTTT
.	TRBJ1-3	.	TRBV30	CAWRLSGNTIYF	TGTGCCTGGAGACTCTCTGGAAACACCATATATTTT
.	TRBJ2-2	.	TRBV9	CASSADFGNGELFF	TGTGCCAGCAGCGCCGATTTCGGGAACGGGGAGCTGTTTTTT
TRBD1	TRBJ2-1	.	TRBV10-3	CAISETPGQQSYNEQFF	TGTGCCATCAGTGAGACCCCGGGACAGCAAAGTTACAATGAGCAGTTCTTC
TRBD1	TRBJ1-3	.	TRBV2	CASSVSGQGFNTIYF	TGTGCCAGCAGTGTTTCGGGACAGGGCTTTAACACCATATATTTT